Sequencing of this T cell receptor (beta chain) was carried out in a study of T cell repertoires in cytomegalovirus infection. For the study at large: Public TCR beta signatures were indicative of both CMV infection and a matching HLA type. Study-level points and caveats: Frequencies of public TCR beta families were cumulated, and this identified carriers of CMV plus the relevant HLA.

In TCRdb, the reads were re-called with MiXCR into one record per CDR3 protein. The sample lists about 500,000 distinct CDR3 sequences, roughly a third occurring once. The CDR3 totals 17 residues. Germline-derived CDR1 and CDR2 are LGHNA and YSLEER. V lost 4 bases to trimming and J lost 2 bases, with 15 bases between them. In regard to this clonotype: What it binds is unknown.

Sequencing was performed on cultured PBMCs, taken from culture after CMV antigen stimulation. The chain carries TRBV4-3 and TRBJ2-6; no clear D. The origin of this receptor is a human donor in good health (CMV status not recorded). Some clones in this sample may be carry-over from other donors' samples. The DNA for the CDR3 is TGCGCCAGCAGCCTAGACACGAGATCGGCTGGGGCCAACGTCCTGACTTTC. Amino acid sequence: CASSLDTRSAGANVLTF.